These 2 T cell receptor beta chains were sequenced from one sample in a study of T cell clonality in common variable immunodeficiency. Clones were sequenced by immunoSEQ multiplex PCR, and TCRdb holds only the in-frame ones, with some missing. The sample presents approximately 50,000 clones, none singletons. The sample consisted of peripheral blood mononuclear cells. The receptors stem from a person aged 18 to 75 in good health.

In its sample, this clone was seen many times. The observed sequence ends 3 residues before the CDR3 terminus, with the missing tail filled in from the germline J gene. V usage is TRBV5-1 and J usage is TRBJ2-3, with a weak D call TRBD1 (6 bases). CDR1 is SGHRS, CDR2 YFSETQ, per germline. V was clipped by 5 bases and J by 2 bases, with 27 bases between them. This CDR3 is 19 amino acids long. CDR3 DNA (partial): TGCGCCAGCAGGCCCGCAGGGGAAGGAGGCCTCGCGCTCACAGATACG. Translation: CASRPAGEGGLALTDT. The complete CDR3 reads CASRPAGEGGLALTDTQYF. The whole variable domain, remainder taken from reference TRBV5-1 and TRBJ2-3, is KAGVTQTPRYLIKTRGQQVTLSCSPISGHRSVSWYQQTPGQGLQFLFEYFSETQRNKGNFPGRFSGRQFSNSRSEMNVSTLELGDSALYLCASRPAGEGGLALTDTQYFGPGTRLTVL.

This clone came up many times. Read coverage stops 3 residues before the CDR3 terminus; the germline J gene supplies the remainder. The chain carries TRBV6-2 or TRBV6-3 and TRBJ1-1, with 7 bases matching TRBD1. Looked up from germline, CDR1 is MNHEY and CDR2 is SVGEGT. V gave up 7 bases and J gave up 5 bases; unmatched junction bases: 10. The CDR3 has 14 amino acids. The chain's CDR3 is CASTEDREWTEAFF. CDR3 DNA (partial): TGTGCCAGCACAGAAGACAGGGAATGGACTGAA.